One and the same sample provided the 2 T cell receptor beta chains below, sequenced in a study of blood T cell repertoires in COVID-19. Libraries were prepared by immunoSEQ multiplex PCR; TCRdb keeps only in-frame clonotypes and omits some of them. The data show under 50,000 clones, with about 88% seen just once and 30% to 40% held by the top ten. The specimen sequenced was peripheral blood. The receptors shown here come from a man between 65 and 85 years old with active COVID-19.

V usage is TRBV2 and J usage is TRBJ2-3; 14 bases fit TRBD2. The CDR3 is made up of 17 amino acids. The V gene's germline CDR1 is SNHLY and CDR2 FYNNEI. V shed 0 bases and J 7 bases; nucleotides not matched to a gene: 6. CDR3 DNA: TGTGCCAGCAGTGAAGCCCCAGGACTAGCGGGGGGTAATACGCAGTATTTT. Encoded protein: CASSEAPGLAGGNTQYF.

V is TRBV28 and J is TRBJ2-1, with 9 nucleotides matching TRBD2. The V and J ends lost 7 bases and 7 bases, in that order; junction bases with no gene match: 14. Germline-derived CDR1 and CDR2 are MDHEN and SYDVKM. The CDR3 is 16 amino acids. The CDR3 spells CASILGAGGGRNEQFF. The CDR3 DNA sequence: TGTGCCAGCATTCTAGGGGCGGGAGGGGGTAGGAATGAGCAGTTCTTC.